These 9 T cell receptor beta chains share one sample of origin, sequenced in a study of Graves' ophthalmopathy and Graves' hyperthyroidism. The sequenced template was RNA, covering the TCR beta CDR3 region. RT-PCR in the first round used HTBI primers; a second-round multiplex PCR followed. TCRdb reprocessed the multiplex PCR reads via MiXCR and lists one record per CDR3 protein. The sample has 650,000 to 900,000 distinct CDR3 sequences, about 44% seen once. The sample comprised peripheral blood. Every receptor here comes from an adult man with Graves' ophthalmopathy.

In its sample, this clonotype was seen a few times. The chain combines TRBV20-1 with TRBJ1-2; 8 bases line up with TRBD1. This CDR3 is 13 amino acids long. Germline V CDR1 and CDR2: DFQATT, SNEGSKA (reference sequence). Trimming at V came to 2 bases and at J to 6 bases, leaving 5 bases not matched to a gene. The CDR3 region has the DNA TGCAGTGCTAGATACACAGGGGGAGATGGCTACACCTTC. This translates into CSARYTGGDGYTF.

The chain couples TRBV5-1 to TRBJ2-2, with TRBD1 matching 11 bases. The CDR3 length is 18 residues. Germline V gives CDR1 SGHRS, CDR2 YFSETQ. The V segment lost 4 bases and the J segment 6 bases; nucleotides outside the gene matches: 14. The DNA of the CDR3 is TGCGCCAGCAGCCTTAGGGACAGGGGGGAGCCTCGTCCCGGGGAGCTGTTTTTT. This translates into CASSLRDRGEPRPGELFF.

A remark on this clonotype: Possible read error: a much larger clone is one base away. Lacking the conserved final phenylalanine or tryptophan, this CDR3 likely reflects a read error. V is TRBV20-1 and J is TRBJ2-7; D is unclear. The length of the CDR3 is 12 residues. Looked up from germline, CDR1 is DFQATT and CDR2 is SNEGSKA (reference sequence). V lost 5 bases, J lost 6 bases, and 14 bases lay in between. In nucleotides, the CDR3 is TGCAGTGCTCACGGGCCCACAGTCGAGCAGTACCTC. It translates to CSAHGPTVEQYL.

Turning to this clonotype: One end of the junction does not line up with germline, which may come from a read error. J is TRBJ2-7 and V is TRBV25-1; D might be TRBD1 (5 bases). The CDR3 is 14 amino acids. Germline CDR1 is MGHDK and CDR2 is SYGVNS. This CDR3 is CASSPFMPGYEQHF. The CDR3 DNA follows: TGTGCCAGCAGCCCCTTCATGCCAGGGTACGAGCAGCACTTC.

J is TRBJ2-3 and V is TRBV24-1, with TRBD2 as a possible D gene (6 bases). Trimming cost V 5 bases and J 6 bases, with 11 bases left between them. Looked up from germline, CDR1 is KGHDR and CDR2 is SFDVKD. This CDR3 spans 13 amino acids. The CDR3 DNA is TGTGCCACCAGTGTGGGCGGGGACGATACGCAGTATTTT. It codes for CATSVGGDDTQYF.

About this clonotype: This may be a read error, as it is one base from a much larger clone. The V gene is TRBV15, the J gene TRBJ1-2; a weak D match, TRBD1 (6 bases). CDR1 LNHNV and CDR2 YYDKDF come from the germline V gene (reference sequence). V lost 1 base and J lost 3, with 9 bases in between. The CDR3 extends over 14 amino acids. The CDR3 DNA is TGTGCCACCAGCAGAGGGACAGTGGACTATGGCTACACCTTC. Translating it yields CATSRGTVDYGYTF.

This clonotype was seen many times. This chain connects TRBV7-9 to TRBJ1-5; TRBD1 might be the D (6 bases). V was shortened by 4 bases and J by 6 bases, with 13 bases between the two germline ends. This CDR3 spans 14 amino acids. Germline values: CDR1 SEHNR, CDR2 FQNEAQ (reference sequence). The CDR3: CASSSDSLRQPQHF. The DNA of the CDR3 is TGTGCCAGCAGCTCGGACAGTCTGCGTCAGCCCCAGCATTTT.

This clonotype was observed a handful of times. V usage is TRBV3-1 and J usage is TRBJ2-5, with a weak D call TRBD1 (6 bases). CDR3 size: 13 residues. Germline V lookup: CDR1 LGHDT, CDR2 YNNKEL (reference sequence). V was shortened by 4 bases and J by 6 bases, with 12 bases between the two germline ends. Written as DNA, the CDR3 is TGTGCCAGCAGCCCCAGGACAGCCCAGACCCAGTACTTC. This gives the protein CASSPRTAQTQYF.

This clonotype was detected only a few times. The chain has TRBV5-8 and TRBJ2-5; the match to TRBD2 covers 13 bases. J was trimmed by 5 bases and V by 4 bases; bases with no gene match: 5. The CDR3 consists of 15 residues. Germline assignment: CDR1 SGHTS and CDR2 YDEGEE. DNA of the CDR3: TGTGCCAGCAGCAAGGGACTAGCGGGATTGGAGACCCAGTACTTC. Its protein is CASSKGLAGLETQYF.